This T cell receptor (beta chain) was recorded in a study of shared clonotypes between healthy human individuals. General observations from the study: A limitation of the genetic and exposure-history diversity represented arose from few donors. Clonotypes shared by all four sorted-subset donors had higher generation probabilities than non-shared clonotypes.

Germline-derived CDR1 and CDR2 are MNHEY and SMNVEV (reference sequence). The CDR3 sequence is 15 residues long. J lost 4 bases, V lost 4 bases, and 7 bases had no gene match. TCRdb keeps only in-frame clones here, not all; method: immunoSEQ multiplex PCR. This table holds about 2.2 million clones, roughly 91% found once. CD45RO negativity and positive selection for CCR7 defined naive CD8 cells, a population that excluded terminally differentiated effector memory CD45RA+ cells. As regards this clone: Its antigen is still unknown.

Sequenced material: naive CD8+ T cells from PBMCs. The chain has TRBV27 and TRBJ1-2; 9 nucleotides line up with TRBD1. This TCR came from a man younger than 30 in good health. Some clones in this sample may be carry-over from other donors' samples. CDR3 sequence reads: CASSSGTGPGYGYTF. CDR3 nucleotide sequence: TGTGCCAGCAGTTCGGGGACAGGGCCTGGCTATGGCTACACCTTC.